This record looks at one T cell receptor (beta chain) sequence and its context. What it binds is unknown. Germline assignment: CDR1 LNHDA and CDR2 SQIVND (reference sequence). V shed 5 bases and J shed 8 bases, with 18 bases lying between them. The CDR3 has 14 amino acids. It was healthy bone marrow donors who served as donors. This record comes from a study of cytomegalovirus exposure and HLA in healthy donors. Study context: There were 350 to 400 genotyped donors. Of these, roughly 82% fell in the genetic ancestry cluster associated with self-reported Caucasian donors. Whole-study results and caveats: What TCR beta sequences reportedly achieved was accurate prediction of HLA-A and HLA-B alleles in most subjects. A few V segments could not be told apart, such as TRBV6-2 and TRBV6-3, and were left out.

Vbeta (60) and Jbeta (13) primers were used in the PCR. Sequencing used immunoSEQ multiplex PCR; TCRdb keeps in-frame clones, though not all of them. Altogether roughly 98,000 clones are present, roughly 77% being singletons, with the ten largest covering roughly 1.4%. The V gene is TRBV19, the J gene TRBJ1-2, with no clear D. The sequenced material came from PBMCs. This TCR came from a man in his forties in good health and CMV-seronegative. The CDR3 region is CASSLTAEGGGYTF. The CDR3 DNA follows: TGTGCCAGTAGTCTGACGGCTGAGGGCGGCGGCTACACCTTC.